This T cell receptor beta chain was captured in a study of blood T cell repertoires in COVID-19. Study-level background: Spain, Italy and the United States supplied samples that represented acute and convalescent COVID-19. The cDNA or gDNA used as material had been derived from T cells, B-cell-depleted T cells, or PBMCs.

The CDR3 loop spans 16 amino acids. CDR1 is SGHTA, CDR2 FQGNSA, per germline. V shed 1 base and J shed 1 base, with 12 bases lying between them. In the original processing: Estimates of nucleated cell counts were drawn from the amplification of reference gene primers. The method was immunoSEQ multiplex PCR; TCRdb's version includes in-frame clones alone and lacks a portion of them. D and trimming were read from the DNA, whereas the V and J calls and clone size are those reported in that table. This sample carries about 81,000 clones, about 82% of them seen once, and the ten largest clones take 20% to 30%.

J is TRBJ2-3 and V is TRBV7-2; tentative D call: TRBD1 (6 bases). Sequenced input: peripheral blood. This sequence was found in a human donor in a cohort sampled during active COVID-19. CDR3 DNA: TGTGCCAGCAGCTTAGGTGGGGGCTCCGGCACAGATACGCAGTATTTT. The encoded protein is CASSLGGGSGTDTQYF.